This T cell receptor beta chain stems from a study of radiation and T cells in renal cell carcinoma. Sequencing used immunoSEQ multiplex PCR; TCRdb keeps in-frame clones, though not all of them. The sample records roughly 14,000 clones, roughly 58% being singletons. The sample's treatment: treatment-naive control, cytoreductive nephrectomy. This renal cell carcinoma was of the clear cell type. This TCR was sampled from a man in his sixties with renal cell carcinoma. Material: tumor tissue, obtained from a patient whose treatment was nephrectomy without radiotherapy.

The CDR3 DNA is TGTGCCAGCAGTGCCTACAGGGGGGGTTCTAATCAGCCCCAGCATTTT. Residues: CASSAYRGGSNQPQHF. The J gene is TRBJ1-5, the V gene TRBV6-1; 8 bases agree with TRBD1. CDR3 size: 16 residues. The germline gives CDR1 MNHNS, CDR2 SASEGT. With V trimmed by 4 bases and J by 4 bases, 9 bases remained unmatched.